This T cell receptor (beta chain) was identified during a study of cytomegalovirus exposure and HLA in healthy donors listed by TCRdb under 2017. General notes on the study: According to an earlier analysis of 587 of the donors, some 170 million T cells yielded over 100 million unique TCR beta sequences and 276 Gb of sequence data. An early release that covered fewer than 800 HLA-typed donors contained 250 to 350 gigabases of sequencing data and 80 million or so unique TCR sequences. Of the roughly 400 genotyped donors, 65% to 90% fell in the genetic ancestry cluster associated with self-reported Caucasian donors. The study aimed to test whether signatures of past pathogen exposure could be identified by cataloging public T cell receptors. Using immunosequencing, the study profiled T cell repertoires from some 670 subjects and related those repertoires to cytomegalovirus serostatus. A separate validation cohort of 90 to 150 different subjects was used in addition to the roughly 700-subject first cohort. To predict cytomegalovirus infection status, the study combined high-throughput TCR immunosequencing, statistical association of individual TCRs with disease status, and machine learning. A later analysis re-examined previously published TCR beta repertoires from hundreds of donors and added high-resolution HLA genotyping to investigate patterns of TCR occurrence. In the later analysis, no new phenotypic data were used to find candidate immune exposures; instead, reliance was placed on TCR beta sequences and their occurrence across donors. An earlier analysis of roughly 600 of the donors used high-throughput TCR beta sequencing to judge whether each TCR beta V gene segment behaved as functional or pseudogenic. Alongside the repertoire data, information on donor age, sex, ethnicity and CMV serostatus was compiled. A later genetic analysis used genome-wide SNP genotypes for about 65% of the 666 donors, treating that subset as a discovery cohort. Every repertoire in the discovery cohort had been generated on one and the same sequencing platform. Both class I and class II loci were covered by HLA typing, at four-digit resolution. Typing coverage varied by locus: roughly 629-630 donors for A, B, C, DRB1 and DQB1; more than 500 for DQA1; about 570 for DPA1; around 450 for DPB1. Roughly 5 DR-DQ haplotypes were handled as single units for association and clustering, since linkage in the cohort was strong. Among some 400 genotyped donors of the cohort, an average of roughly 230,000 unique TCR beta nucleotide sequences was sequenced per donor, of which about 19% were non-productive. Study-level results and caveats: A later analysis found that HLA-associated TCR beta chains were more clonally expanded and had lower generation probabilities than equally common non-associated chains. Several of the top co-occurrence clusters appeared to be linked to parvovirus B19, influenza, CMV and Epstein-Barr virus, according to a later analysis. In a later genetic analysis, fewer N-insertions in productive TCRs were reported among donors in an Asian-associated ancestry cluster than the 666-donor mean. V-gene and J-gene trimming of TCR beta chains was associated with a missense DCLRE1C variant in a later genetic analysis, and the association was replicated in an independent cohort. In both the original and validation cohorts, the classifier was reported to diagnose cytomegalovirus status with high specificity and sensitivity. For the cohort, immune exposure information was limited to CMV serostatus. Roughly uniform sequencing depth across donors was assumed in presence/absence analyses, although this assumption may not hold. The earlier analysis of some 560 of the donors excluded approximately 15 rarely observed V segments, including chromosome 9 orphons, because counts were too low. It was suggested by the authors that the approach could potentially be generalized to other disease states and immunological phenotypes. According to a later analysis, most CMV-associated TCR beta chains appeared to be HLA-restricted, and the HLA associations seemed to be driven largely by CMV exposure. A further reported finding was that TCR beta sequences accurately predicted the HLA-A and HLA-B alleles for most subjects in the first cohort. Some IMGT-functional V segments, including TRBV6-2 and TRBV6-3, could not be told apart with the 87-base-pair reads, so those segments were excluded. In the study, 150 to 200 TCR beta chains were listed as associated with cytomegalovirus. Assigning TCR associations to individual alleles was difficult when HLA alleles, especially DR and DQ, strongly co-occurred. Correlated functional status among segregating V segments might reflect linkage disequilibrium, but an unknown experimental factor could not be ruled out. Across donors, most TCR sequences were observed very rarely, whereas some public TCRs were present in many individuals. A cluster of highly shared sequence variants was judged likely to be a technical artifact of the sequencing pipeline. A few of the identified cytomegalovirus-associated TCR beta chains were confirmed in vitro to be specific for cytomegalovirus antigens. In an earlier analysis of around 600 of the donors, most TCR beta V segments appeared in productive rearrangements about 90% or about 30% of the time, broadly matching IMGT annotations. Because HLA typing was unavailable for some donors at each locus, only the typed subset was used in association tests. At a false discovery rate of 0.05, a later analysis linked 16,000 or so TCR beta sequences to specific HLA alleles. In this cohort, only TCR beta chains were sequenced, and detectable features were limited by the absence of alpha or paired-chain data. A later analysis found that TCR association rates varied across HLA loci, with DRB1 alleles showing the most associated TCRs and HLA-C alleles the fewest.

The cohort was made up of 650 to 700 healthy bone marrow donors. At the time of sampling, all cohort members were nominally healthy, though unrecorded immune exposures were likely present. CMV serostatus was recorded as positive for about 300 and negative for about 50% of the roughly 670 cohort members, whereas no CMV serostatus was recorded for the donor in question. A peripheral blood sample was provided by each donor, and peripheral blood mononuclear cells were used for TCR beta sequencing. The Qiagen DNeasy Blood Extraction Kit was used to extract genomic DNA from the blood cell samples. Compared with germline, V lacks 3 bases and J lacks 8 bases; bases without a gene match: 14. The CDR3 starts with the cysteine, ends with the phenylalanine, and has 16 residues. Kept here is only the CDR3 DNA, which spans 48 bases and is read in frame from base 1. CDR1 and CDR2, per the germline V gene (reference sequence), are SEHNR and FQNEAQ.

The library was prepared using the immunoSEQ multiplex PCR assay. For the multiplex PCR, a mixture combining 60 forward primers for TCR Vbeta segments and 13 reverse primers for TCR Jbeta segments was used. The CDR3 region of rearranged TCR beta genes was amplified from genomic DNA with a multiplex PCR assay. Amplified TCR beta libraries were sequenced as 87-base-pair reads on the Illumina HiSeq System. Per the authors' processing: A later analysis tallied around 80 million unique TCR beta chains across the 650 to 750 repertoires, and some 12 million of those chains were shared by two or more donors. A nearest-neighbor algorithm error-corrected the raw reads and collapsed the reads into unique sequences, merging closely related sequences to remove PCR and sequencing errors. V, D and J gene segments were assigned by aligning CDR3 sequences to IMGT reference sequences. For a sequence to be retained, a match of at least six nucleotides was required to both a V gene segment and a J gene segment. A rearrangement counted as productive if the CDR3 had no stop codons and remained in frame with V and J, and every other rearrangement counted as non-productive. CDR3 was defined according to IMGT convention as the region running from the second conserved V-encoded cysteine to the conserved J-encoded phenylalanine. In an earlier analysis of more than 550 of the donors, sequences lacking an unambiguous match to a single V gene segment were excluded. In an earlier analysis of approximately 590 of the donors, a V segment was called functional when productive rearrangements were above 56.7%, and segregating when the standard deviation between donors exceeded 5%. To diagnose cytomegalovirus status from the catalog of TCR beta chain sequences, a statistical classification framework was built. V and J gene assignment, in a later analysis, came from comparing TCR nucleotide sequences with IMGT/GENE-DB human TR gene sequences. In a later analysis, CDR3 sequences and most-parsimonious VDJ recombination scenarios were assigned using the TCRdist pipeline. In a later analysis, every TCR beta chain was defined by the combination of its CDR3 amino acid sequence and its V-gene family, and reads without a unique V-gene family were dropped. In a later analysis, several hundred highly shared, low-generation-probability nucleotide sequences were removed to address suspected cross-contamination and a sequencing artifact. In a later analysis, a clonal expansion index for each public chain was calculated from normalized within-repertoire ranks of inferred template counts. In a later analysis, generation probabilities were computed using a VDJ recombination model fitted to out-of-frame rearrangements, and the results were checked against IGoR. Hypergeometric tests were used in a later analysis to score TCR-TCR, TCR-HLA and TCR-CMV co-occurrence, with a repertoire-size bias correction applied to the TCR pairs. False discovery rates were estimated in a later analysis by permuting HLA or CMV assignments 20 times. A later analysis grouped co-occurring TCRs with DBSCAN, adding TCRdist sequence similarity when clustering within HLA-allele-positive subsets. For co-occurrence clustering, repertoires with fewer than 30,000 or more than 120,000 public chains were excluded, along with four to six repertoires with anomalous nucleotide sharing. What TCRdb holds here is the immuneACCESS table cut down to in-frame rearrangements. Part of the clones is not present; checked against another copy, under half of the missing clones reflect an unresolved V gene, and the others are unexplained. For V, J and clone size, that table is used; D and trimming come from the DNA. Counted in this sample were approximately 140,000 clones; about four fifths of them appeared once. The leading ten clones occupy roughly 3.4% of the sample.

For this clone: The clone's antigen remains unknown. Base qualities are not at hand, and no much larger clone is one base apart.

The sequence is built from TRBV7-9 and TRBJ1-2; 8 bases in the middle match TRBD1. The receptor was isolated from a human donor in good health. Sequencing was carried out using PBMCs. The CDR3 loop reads CASSFLQGAEIYGYTF. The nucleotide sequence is TGTGCCAGCAGCTTCCTCCAGGGGGCGGAAATTTACGGCTACACCTTC.